The 7 T cell receptor beta chains presented below share a single source sample, sequenced in a study of shared clonotypes between healthy human individuals. CD45RO-negative cells were positively selected for CCR7, leaving out terminally differentiated effector memory CD45RA+ cells. Sequenced by immunoSEQ multiplex PCR; TCRdb stores in-frame clones only, minus some. This sample has 1.5 million to 2.5 million clones, with 85% to 95% found just once. Sequences were obtained from naive CD8+ T cells sorted from blood. The receptors were sampled from a man aged 18 to 30 in good health.

V and J are TRBV13 and TRBJ2-1; 8 bases are a match to TRBD1. CDR1 is PRHDT, CDR2 FYEKMQ, per germline (reference sequence). Germline trimming cut 5 bases from V and 3 bases from J; bases unmatched to any gene: 6. The CDR3 consists of 15 residues. CDR3 bases: TGTGCCAGCAGCAGACAGGGGACGGTCTACAATGAGCAGTTCTTC. As protein: CASSRQGTVYNEQFF.

The V gene is TRBV7-9, the J gene TRBJ2-7, with D possibly being TRBD2 (6 bases). The CDR3 loop spans 12 amino acids. The germline gives CDR1 SEHNR, CDR2 FQNEAQ (reference sequence). Trimming removed 5 bases at V and 10 bases at J, with 15 bases between. The CDR3 here is CASSPRDGLQYF. CDR3 coding DNA: TGTGCCAGCAGCCCTCGGGACGGACTACAGTACTTC. The full variable domain, rest sourced from reference TRBV7-9 and TRBJ2-7, is DTGVSQNPRHKITKRGQNVTFRCDPISEHNRLYWYRQTLGQGPEFLTYFQNEAQLEKSRLLSDRFSAERPKGSFSTLEIQRTEQGDSAMYLCASSPRDGLQYFGPGTRLTVT.

This clone has just one count. The rearrangement links TRBV29-1 to TRBJ2-3; 10 bases are a match to TRBD2. Germline V gives CDR1 SQVTM, CDR2 ANQGSEA. V lost 6 bases, J lost 6 bases, and 9 bases stayed unmatched. The CDR3 has 14 amino acids. DNA of the CDR3: TGCAGCGTCCGAGGGGGACTAGCGTTGGATACGCAGTATTTT. It specifies CSVRGGLALDTQYF.

The rearrangement uses TRBV30 and TRBJ1-5; weak D call: TRBD1 (6 bases). The CDR3 has 14 amino acids. V dropped 5 bases and J dropped 0 bases, with 11 bases sitting between them. Germline CDR1 and CDR2: GTSNPN and SVGIG (reference sequence). The CDR3 here is CAWQTGSSNQPQHF. The DNA of the CDR3 is TGTGCCTGGCAAACAGGGTCTAGCAATCAGCCCCAGCATTTT.

The chain has TRBV9 and TRBJ2-2; either TRBD1 or TRBD2 may fit D (5 bases each). The CDR3 is 15 amino acids. Between the trimmed V and J ends, which lost 2 bases and 3 bases, there was a span of 11 bases. In germline, CDR1 is SGDLS, CDR2 YYNGEE. In nucleotides, the CDR3 is TGTGCCAGCAGCGTGAGAGGGACGGACACCGGGGAGCTGTTTTTT. Its protein product is CASSVRGTDTGELFF. The full variable domain, rest sourced from reference TRBV9 and TRBJ2-2, is DSGVTQTPKHLITATGQRVTLRCSPRSGDLSVYWYQQSLDQGLQFLIQYYNGEERAKGNILERFSAQQFPDLHSELNLSSLELGDSALYFCASSVRGTDTGELFFGEGSRLTVL.

The V and J genes are TRBV14 and TRBJ1-1, with 9 bases aligning to TRBD1. The germline gives CDR1 SGHDN, CDR2 FVKESK. The junction had 4 bases not matched to a gene; V was cut back by 6 bases and J by 5 bases. The CDR3 covers 13 residues. In DNA, the CDR3 is TGTGCCAGCAGACACAGGGGGCTGACTGAAGCTTTCTTT. Encoded protein: CASRHRGLTEAFF.

This chain joins TRBV9 and TRBJ1-1; a possible D gene is TRBD1 (5 bases). CDR3 length: 13 amino acids. V gave up 2 bases and J gave up 4 bases, with 9 bases separating them. Germline CDR1 reads SGDLS; CDR2 reads YYNGEE. This chain's CDR3 is CASSVTVSTEAFF. In DNA, the CDR3 is TGTGCCAGCAGCGTGACAGTATCCACTGAAGCTTTCTTT.